This T cell receptor beta chain emerged from a study of cytomegalovirus exposure and HLA in healthy donors. Findings and caveats of the study: Prior analysis indicated that the majority of TCR beta V segments exhibited productivity approximately 87% or approximately 30% of the time. In a later analysis, TCR beta V- and J-gene trimming was associated with a missense DCLRE1C variant. Roughly even sequencing depth across donors was the assumption behind the presence/absence analyses.

Donors in the study were healthy people who gave bone marrow. A remark on this clone: As yet, its antigen is unknown.

Researchers ran the PCR with 60 Vbeta and 13 Jbeta primers. Profiled with immunoSEQ multiplex PCR; TCRdb holds only in-frame clones, not every one. The listing contains approximately 120,000 clones. Germline lookup yields CDR1 SEHNR and CDR2 FQNEAQ (reference sequence). With 3 bases clipped from V and 7 bases from J, the junction kept 4 bases outside the gene matches. The CDR3 is made up of 14 amino acids. The receptor was isolated from a man aged 30 to 45 in good health and CMV-seronegative. Sample: PBMCs. This chain links TRBV7-9 with TRBJ1-4, with TRBD1 matching 8 bases. CDR3 in DNA: TGTGCCAGCAGCTTCCAGGACAGGGTTGAAAAACTGTTTTTT. Protein: CASSFQDRVEKLFF. Full variable domain (outside the CDR3, taken from reference TRBV7-9 and TRBJ1-4): DTGVSQNPRHKITKRGQNVTFRCDPISEHNRLYWYRQTLGQGPEFLTYFQNEAQLEKSRLLSDRFSAERPKGSFSTLEIQRTEQGDSAMYLCASSFQDRVEKLFFGSGTQLSVL.